This TCR beta chain was documented in a study of cytomegalovirus exposure and HLA in healthy donors. Study findings and constraints: Across donors, presence/absence analyses took sequencing depth to be roughly uniform. Accounts indicate the classifier identified cytomegalovirus status with strong specificity and sensitivity.

With respect to this clone: Its antigen is currently unknown.

Both 60 Vbeta primers and 13 Jbeta primers went into the PCR. The method was immunoSEQ multiplex PCR; TCRdb's version includes in-frame clones alone and lacks a portion of them. Recorded for this sample: about 200,000 clones. Sequenced input: PBMCs. The clonotype was recovered from a girl aged 2 to 9 in good health and CMV-seropositive.

The CDR3 reads CASSLSGREDTQYF. The CDR3 nucleotides are TGTGCCAGCAGCTTATCCGGACGGGAAGATACGCAGTATTTT. The gene calls are TRBV7-3 and TRBJ2-3; D is possibly TRBD2 (5 bases). V was cut by 2 bases and J by 5 bases, with 11 bases left in between. CDR1 is SGHTA, CDR2 FQGTGA, per germline. CDR3 size: 14 residues.